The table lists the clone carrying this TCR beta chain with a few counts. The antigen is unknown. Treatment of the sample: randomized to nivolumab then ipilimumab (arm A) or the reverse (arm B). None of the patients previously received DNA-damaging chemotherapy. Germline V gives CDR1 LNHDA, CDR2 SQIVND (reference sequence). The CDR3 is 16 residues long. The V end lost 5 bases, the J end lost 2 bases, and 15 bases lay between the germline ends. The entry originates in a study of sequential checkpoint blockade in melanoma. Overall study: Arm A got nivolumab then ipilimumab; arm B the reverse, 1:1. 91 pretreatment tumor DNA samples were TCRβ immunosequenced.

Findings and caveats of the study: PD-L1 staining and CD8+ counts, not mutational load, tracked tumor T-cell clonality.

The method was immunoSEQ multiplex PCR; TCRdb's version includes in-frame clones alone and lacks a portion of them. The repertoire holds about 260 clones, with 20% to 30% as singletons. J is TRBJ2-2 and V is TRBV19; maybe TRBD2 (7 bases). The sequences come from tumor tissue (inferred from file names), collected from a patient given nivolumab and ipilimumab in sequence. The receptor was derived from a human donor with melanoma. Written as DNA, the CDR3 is TGTGCCAGTAGTGGCCTTGCGGGGGCCAACACCGGGGAGCTGTTTTTT. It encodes CASSGLAGANTGELFF.